The sequence of this T cell receptor (beta chain) was determined in a study of cytomegalovirus exposure and HLA in healthy donors. As regards this clone: Its antigen is as yet unknown.

60 Vbeta and 13 Jbeta primers were used in PCR. Sequencing used immunoSEQ multiplex PCR; TCRdb keeps in-frame clones, though not all of them. There are about 91,000 clones in the sample; roughly 86% occur only once, and 9% to 9.5% lies in the top ten. Germline loops: CDR1 SGHRS, CDR2 YFSETQ. Deletions cut 2 bases from V and 3 bases from J, with 14 bases between. CDR3 length: 15 amino acids. The study, taken as a whole, reports: For most TCR beta V segments, an earlier analysis put the productive rate at about 90% or about 30% of the time.

This clonotype originated in a man under 40 in good health and CMV-seropositive. This rearrangement joins TRBV5-1 to TRBJ1-1; perhaps TRBD1 as D (5 bases). The material sequenced was PBMCs. CDR3 sequence: CASSLLGQGDTEAFF. The CDR3 DNA is TGCGCCAGCAGCTTATTGGGGCAGGGTGACACTGAAGCTTTCTTT.